This entry is about one TCR beta chain. The antigen is undetermined. Trimming cost V 4 bases and J 4 bases; bases outside gene matches: 8. CDR3 length equals 15 residues. Per the germline V gene, CDR1 is KGHSH and CDR2 is LQKENI. These data originate in a study of glioma-infiltrating T cells. General study findings and limits: CDR3 overlap between tissue and blood was very small. Gliomas, especially low-grade, showed above-expected tissue-blood divergence; non-neoplastic patients showed below.

Amplification of TCR alpha and beta CDR3 regions from RNA used iRepertoire nested multiplex PCR. One-step reverse transcription and amplification started from around 100-400 ng of tissue mRNA or PBMC total RNA. Via MiXCR, TCRdb re-called the multiplex PCR reads, giving one row per CDR3 protein. This table holds around 90,000 distinct CDR3 sequences, approximately 39% found once. The chain couples TRBV18 to TRBJ1-1; 8 positions agree with TRBD1. This TCR derives from a human donor with low-grade glioma or glioblastoma, undergoing nonglioma brain surgery, or in good health (not recorded which). Specimen: glioma tissue, nonneoplastic brain tissue, or PBMCs (not recorded which). The CDR3 bases are TGTGCCAGCTCACTCGGACAGGGACTACGCACTGAAGCTTTCTTT. Protein sequence: CASSLGQGLRTEAFF. The complete variable domain, with remaining parts taken from reference TRBV18 and TRBJ1-1, reads NAGVMQNPRHLVRRRGQEARLRCSPMKGHSHVYWYRQLPEEGLKFMVYLQKENIIDESGMPKERFSAEFPKEGPSILRIQQVVRGDSAAYFCASSLGQGLRTEAFFGQGTRLTVV.